This T cell receptor (beta chain) was captured by sequencing in a study of beta chain features in type 1 diabetes. Study details: Healthy donors, compared against patients, showed similar age, gender and cell yields. Study-level points and caveats: When VDJ junctions were examined, type 1 diabetes patients showed fewer insertions and more deletions. A closer apparent resemblance between naive, central memory and Treg TCRB repertoires was seen in patients than in healthy donors. Type 1 diabetes patients had TCRB CDR3s that were shorter (moderately but significantly so) in all four CD4+ subsets.

As regards this clone: Its antigen is undetermined.

All of the isolated RNA was reverse transcribed, so expressed TCRB transcripts were sequenced. Naive, central memory and regulatory T cell samples came to a mean of approximately 3.57 million reads. The assay was immunoSEQ multiplex PCR, and TCRdb's table has in-frame clones only and misses some. The table lists a few hundred thousand clones, 9.6% of them singletons. The CDR3 is 16 amino acids. Germline CDR1 is MNHNS and CDR2 is SASEGT. The V gene end was trimmed by 4 bases and the J gene end by 0 bases; junction bases not matched to a gene: 4. Sequencing was done on a sample of central memory CD4+ T cells from blood. This TCR came from a man aged 25 to 45 with type 1 diabetes. The rearrangement links TRBV6-1 to TRBJ1-3; 9 nucleotides agree with TRBD1. CDR3 loop: CASSAGQGGSGNTIYF. The CDR3 DNA follows: TGTGCCAGCAGTGCGGGACAGGGAGGCTCTGGAAACACCATATATTTT.